Following are 25 T cell receptor beta chains from one sample sequenced in a study of cytomegalovirus exposure and HLA in healthy donors. The PCR was carried out with 60 Vbeta primers and 13 Jbeta primers. TCRdb's copy holds only in-frame clones and misses some; the assay was immunoSEQ multiplex PCR. The sample carries about 86,000 clones, around 79% recorded once. Specimen: PBMCs. Receptors originate from a woman between 40 and 55 years old in good health and CMV-seropositive.

The V and J genes are TRBV11-3 and TRBJ2-3; tentative D call: TRBD1 (5 bases). V was clipped by 5 bases and J by 3 bases, with 9 bases between them. CDR3 length equals 13 residues. Germline-derived CDR1 and CDR2 are SGHNT and YENEEA. This CDR3 is CASSRRQTDTQYF. CDR3 coding DNA: TGTGCCAGCAGCAGAAGACAGACAGATACGCAGTATTTT. Filled out from reference TRBV11-3 and TRBJ2-3, the complete variable domain reads EAGVVQSPRYKIIEKKQPVAFWCNPISGHNTLYWYLQNLGQGPELLIRYENEEAVDDSQLPKDRFSAERLKGVDSTLKIQPAELGDSAVYLCASSRRQTDTQYFGPGTRLTVL.

This clone was counted a few times. The chain couples TRBV19 to TRBJ1-1; 7 nucleotides match TRBD1. CDR3 length: 13 amino acids. CDR1 LNHDA and CDR2 SQIVND come from the germline V gene (reference sequence). V lost 7 bases and J lost 0; bases outside the gene matches: 2. This CDR3 is CASTGTVNTEAFF. The DNA for the CDR3 is TGTGCCAGTACCGGGACAGTGAACACTGAAGCTTTCTTT.

This chain uses TRBV19 with TRBJ1-6, with D uncertain. Per germline, CDR1 LNHDA and CDR2 SQIVND (reference sequence). Trimming stripped 3 bases from V and 0 bases from J, with 9 bases between. The length of the CDR3 is 16 residues. This chain's CDR3 is CASSIKRSSYNSPLHF. The CDR3 DNA reads TGTGCCAGTAGTATCAAGAGGAGCTCCTATAATTCACCCCTCCACTTT. The variable domain in full, completed from reference TRBV19 and TRBJ1-6, reads DGGITQSPKYLFRKEGQNVTLSCEQNLNHDAMYWYRQDPGQGLRLIYYSQIVNDFQKGDIAEGYSVSREKKESFPLTVTSAQKNPTAFYLCASSIKRSSYNSPLHFGNGTRLTVT.

This chain links TRBV6-5 with TRBJ2-7, with D possibly matching TRBD1 (5 bases). From germline, CDR1 is MNHEY and CDR2 SVGAGI. The CDR3 runs 13 residues. Between the trimmed V and J ends, which lost 2 bases and 0 bases, there was a span of 5 bases. The CDR3, as DNA: TGTGCCAGCAGTTACGACAGCTCCTACGAGCAGTACTTC. This sequence encodes CASSYDSSYEQYF.

The V and J genes are TRBV6-5 and TRBJ1-1, with 9 nucleotides matching TRBD1. Per the germline V gene, CDR1 is MNHEY and CDR2 is SVGAGI. This CDR3 has 12 amino acids. Losses at the gene ends were 9 bases for V and 8 bases for J; bases not matched to a gene: 7. The CDR3 loop reads CASKGQGDEAFF. CDR3 nucleotides: TGTGCCAGTAAGGGACAGGGTGACGAAGCTTTCTTT.

The chain links TRBV9 to TRBJ1-2, with 9 bases fitting TRBD1. This CDR3 contains 16 residues. The germline V gene has CDR1 SGDLS and CDR2 YYNGEE. The V segment lost 2 bases and the J segment 8 bases; nucleotides outside the gene matches: 13. CDR3 coding DNA: TGTGCCAGCAGCGTCCCACAAAAGGACAGGGGAGGAGGCTACACCTTC. This encodes CASSVPQKDRGGGYTF.

This chain links TRBV4-3 with TRBJ2-7; tentative D call: TRBD2 (7 bases). Trimming shortened V by 4 bases and J by 2 bases, and 18 bases separated the two germline ends. The CDR3 sequence is 16 residues long. Germline V CDR1 and CDR2: LGHNA, YSLEER. The CDR3 coding sequence is TGCGCCAGCAGCCTAACCTTCGCGGGGGCGGCCTACGAGCAGTACTTC. Residues: CASSLTFAGAAYEQYF.

The chain recombines TRBV5-1 with TRBJ1-4; no definite D call. Germline V CDR1 and CDR2: SGHRS, YFSETQ. The CDR3 totals 16 residues. V was pared by 7 bases and J by 0 bases, with 16 bases between. CDR3 region: CASAEAYSPTNEKLFF. Here the CDR3 DNA reads TGCGCCAGCGCGGAGGCTTATTCCCCAACTAATGAAAAACTGTTTTTT.

This rearrangement joins TRBV14 to TRBJ2-2; TRBD1 might be the D (6 bases). CDR1 is SGHDN, CDR2 FVKESK, per germline. V was cut by 4 bases and J by 5 bases, with 11 bases left in between. The CDR3 extends over 14 amino acids. The CDR3 DNA is TGTGCCAGCAGCCTCACAGGGAGAACCGGGGAGCTGTTTTTT. This gives the protein CASSLTGRTGELFF.

This clone was detected only once. The gene calls are TRBV27 and TRBJ1-6; D remains unclear. Trimming shortened V by 0 bases and J by 8 bases, and 11 bases separated the two germline ends. CDR1 and CDR2 (germline): MNHEY, SMNVEV (reference sequence). This CDR3 is 15 amino acids long. CDR3 sequence (DNA): TGTGCCAGCAGTTTATCCCGGGATCGTCATTCACCCCTCCACTTT. Translated, it gives CASSLSRDRHSPLHF.

The chain is built from TRBV5-1 and TRBJ1-5, with TRBD1 identical over 9 bases. Losses at the gene ends were 4 bases for V and 8 bases for J; bases not matched to a gene: 7. The CDR3 covers 14 residues. CDR1 is SGHRS, CDR2 YFSETQ, per germline. Here the CDR3 reads CASSPGTGSKPQHF. CDR3 DNA: TGCGCCAGCAGCCCCGGGACAGGGTCTAAGCCCCAGCATTTT.

This clone was picked up a small number of times. V is TRBV27 and J is TRBJ2-1; weak D call: TRBD2 (6 bases). Germline values: CDR1 MNHEY, CDR2 SMNVEV (reference sequence). Trimming took 0 bases from V and 5 from J, leaving 14 bases between them. This CDR3 spans 16 amino acids. The CDR3 bases are TGTGCCAGCAGTTTATCCACATCGGGACTTAACAATGAGCAGTTCTTC. This encodes CASSLSTSGLNNEQFF.

The chain couples TRBV4-2 to TRBJ2-3, with TRBD1 matching over 9 bases. Germline-derived CDR1 and CDR2 are LGHNA and YNFKEQ. The CDR3 runs 15 residues. Trimming at V came to 1 base and at J to 5 bases, leaving 4 bases not matched to a gene. The CDR3 DNA reads TGTGCCAGCAGCCAAGGGGACAGGGCACAAGATACGCAGTATTTT. This gives the protein CASSQGDRAQDTQYF.

This rearrangement joins TRBV5-6 to TRBJ2-1; maybe TRBD2 (6 bases). Germline V gene sequence: CDR1 SGHDT, CDR2 YYEEEE. V dropped 3 bases and J dropped 2 bases, with 18 bases sitting between them. The CDR3 runs 17 residues. The CDR3 DNA sequence: TGTGCCAGCAGCTCCCAGCGGACTACCCGGACCTACAATGAGCAGTTCTTC. It specifies CASSSQRTTRTYNEQFF. Based on the CDR3 plus reference TRBV5-6 and TRBJ2-1, the full variable domain is DAGVTQSPTHLIKTRGQQVTLRCSPKSGHDTVSWYQQALGQGPQFIFQYYEEEERQRGNFPDRFSGHQFPNYSSELNVNALLLGDSALYLCASSSQRTTRTYNEQFFGPGTRLTVL.

The chain joins TRBV27 to TRBJ1-5; TRBD1 is a possible D gene (5 bases). Deletions cut 3 bases from V and 4 bases from J, with 7 bases between. The germline CDR1 and CDR2 sequences are MNHEY and SMNVEV (reference sequence). The CDR3 runs 13 residues. For the CDR3, the DNA is TGTGCCAGCAGTTTCCGGGGGAATCAGCCCCAGCATTTT. This encodes CASSFRGNQPQHF.

V gene TRBV19 combines with J gene TRBJ2-7; TRBD1 is a possible D gene (5 bases). The CDR3 runs to 13 residues. From germline, CDR1 is LNHDA and CDR2 SQIVND (reference sequence). The V and J ends lost 4 bases and 3 bases respectively, with 10 bases between them. The CDR3, as DNA: TGTGCCAGTAGTAGGGGCGGCTTCTACGAGCAGTACTTC. Its protein product is CASSRGGFYEQYF. The full variable domain, in which reference TRBV19 and TRBJ2-7 provide the parts outside the CDR3, is DGGITQSPKYLFRKEGQNVTLSCEQNLNHDAMYWYRQDPGQGLRLIYYSQIVNDFQKGDIAEGYSVSREKKESFPLTVTSAQKNPTAFYLCASSRGGFYEQYFGPGTRLTVT.

This clone is a singleton in its sample. The CDR3 DNA sequence: TGCAGTGCTGACAGTAGAGAGACCCAGTACTTC. Its translation: CSADSRETQYF. V gene TRBV20-1 combines with J gene TRBJ2-5; possibly TRBD1 for D (5 bases). V gave up 5 bases and J gave up 4 bases, with 8 bases separating them. The length of the CDR3 is 11 residues. Germline CDR1 reads DFQATT; CDR2 reads SNEGSKA (reference sequence).

The chain links TRBV5-6 to TRBJ2-1, with TRBD1 as a possible D gene (6 bases). Germline CDR1 SGHDT, CDR2 YYEEEE. This CDR3 is built from 12 residues. Trimming left V 0 bases short and J 9 bases short, with 7 bases between. DNA for the CDR3: TGTGCCAGCAGCTTGGGGGGGCCTGAGCAGTTCTTC. Its translation: CASSLGGPEQFF.

The chain couples TRBV5-1 to TRBJ2-1, with a weak D call TRBD2 (7 bases). V shed 0 bases and J shed 12 bases, with 13 bases lying between them. This CDR3 is built from 13 residues. Germline V CDR1 and CDR2: SGHRS, YFSETQ. In DNA, the CDR3 is TGCGCCAGCAGCTTGGGGCAGGGAGGGGGGCAGTTCTTC. This translates into CASSLGQGGGQFF.

This chain uses TRBV20-1 with TRBJ1-2; D is undetermined. The CDR3 loop spans 11 amino acids. Germline-derived CDR1 and CDR2 are DFQATT and SNEGSKA (reference sequence). V was cut by 6 bases and J by 5 bases, with 10 bases left in between. The CDR3 region is CSATDGYGYTF. The CDR3 bases are TGCAGTGCAACAGATGGTTATGGCTACACCTTC.

The chain joins TRBV7-3 to TRBJ2-1; weak D call: TRBD2 (6 bases). Trimming removed 5 bases from V and 15 bases from J, with 23 bases in between. Germline CDR1 is SGHTA and CDR2 is FQGTGA. The CDR3 length is 14 residues. CDR3 loop: CASSVGTRDSLRFF. For the CDR3, the DNA is TGTGCCAGCAGCGTGGGAACTCGGGACTCCCTTAGGTTCTTC.

This clone was counted a single time. This chain links TRBV7-9 with TRBJ1-1, with D unclear. V dropped 5 bases and J dropped 3 bases, with 10 bases sitting between them. The CDR3 length is 13 residues. Germline V gene lookup returns CDR1 SEHNR and CDR2 FQNEAQ (reference sequence). For the CDR3, the DNA is TGTGCCAGCAGCGCCCCCGGTGACACTGAAGCTTTCTTT. Amino acid sequence: CASSAPGDTEAFF.

V is TRBV2 and J is TRBJ1-1; 9 bases line up with TRBD1. The CDR3 extends over 13 amino acids. The germline V gene encodes CDR1 SNHLY and CDR2 FYNNEI. The J segment lost 4 bases and the V segment lost 7 bases, leaving 4 bases of the junction unmatched. The CDR3 protein is CASTQQGATEAFF. In DNA form, the CDR3 reads TGTGCCAGCACCCAACAGGGGGCCACTGAAGCTTTCTTT.

The CDR3 nucleotides read TGCGCCAGCAGCTTGGATGGAGCGACAGGGGGAAACACCATATATTTT. Translation: CASSLDGATGGNTIYF. The chain joins TRBV5-1 to TRBJ1-3; 7 nucleotides agree with TRBD1. This CDR3 is 16 amino acids long. Germline V lookup: CDR1 SGHRS, CDR2 YFSETQ. V shed 0 bases, J shed 4 bases, and the junction held 7 bases outside the gene matches.

This chain links TRBV4-3 with TRBJ2-7, with D possibly being TRBD1 (6 bases). CDR1 LGHNA and CDR2 YSLEER come from the germline V gene. The CDR3 is 15 amino acids. V lost 0 bases and J 2 bases, leaving 11 bases between the germline ends. In nucleotides, the CDR3 is TGCGCCAGCAGCCAAGATCCAGGGGCGCCCTACGAGCAGTACTTC. This sequence encodes CASSQDPGAPYEQYF.